A single sample is the source of the 26 T cell receptor beta chains below, sequenced in a study of cytomegalovirus exposure and HLA in healthy donors. Vbeta (60) and Jbeta (13) primers were used in the PCR. Libraries were prepared by immunoSEQ multiplex PCR; TCRdb keeps only in-frame clonotypes and omits some of them. The sample lists 200,000 to 250,000 clones; just over 75% were seen once. Sequencing used PBMCs. The receptors were gathered from a man aged 18 to 30 in good health and CMV-seronegative.

As regards this clone: The germline gene is not matched at one end of the junction; a read error may be the cause. Different DNA sequences within this sample yield the same CDR3. The CDR3 region is CASSEEVPSSGNTIYF. The CDR3, as DNA: TGCGCCAGCAGTGAAGAAGTCCCTAGCTCTGGAAACACCATATATTTT. V gene TRBV2 combines with J gene TRBJ1-3; D remains unclear. The germline gives CDR1 SNHLY, CDR2 FYNNEI. The CDR3 is 16 residues long.

As for this clone: In the same sample, other DNA sequences code for this CDR3. The V gene is TRBV11-3, the J gene TRBJ2-2; D is possibly TRBD2 (5 bases). The V end lost 1 base, the J end lost 1 base, and 7 bases lay between the germline ends. The germline gives CDR1 SGHNT, CDR2 YENEEA. CDR3 size: 15 residues. The CDR3 DNA reads as TGTGCCAGCAGCTTAGCCAGCGGGAACACCGGGGAGCTGTTTTTT. This gives the protein CASSLASGNTGELFF.

The rearrangement links TRBV5-1 to TRBJ2-7; TRBD1 aligns across 10 bases. The CDR3 consists of 16 residues. Germline CDR1 and CDR2: SGHRS and YFSETQ. V lost 4 bases, J lost 1 base, and 8 bases stayed unmatched. CDR3 amino acids: CASSLTGGVRSYEQYF. The CDR3 bases are TGCGCCAGCAGCCTGACAGGGGGCGTTAGGTCCTACGAGCAGTACTTC.

The rearrangement links TRBV11-1 to TRBJ2-1, with TRBD1 matching over 8 bases. V lost 5 bases, J lost 10 bases, and 7 bases stayed unmatched. The CDR3 length is 13 residues. In germline, CDR1 is SGHAT, CDR2 FQDESV (reference sequence). CDR3 bases: TGTGCCAGCAGCGTGCGACGGGACAGGGAGCAGTTCTTC. Translated, it gives CASSVRRDREQFF.

In this sample, this clone turned up once. The chain couples TRBV11-2 to TRBJ2-4; 7 positions agree with TRBD2. From germline, CDR1 is SGHAT and CDR2 FQNNGV. V shed 5 bases and J 0 bases; nucleotides not matched to a gene: 4. CDR3 length equals 15 residues. The CDR3 coding sequence is TGTGCCAGCAGCGCCCCGGGGGGAGCCAAAAACATTCAGTACTTC. Its translation is CASSAPGGAKNIQYF. Complete variable domain (other parts from reference TRBV11-2 and TRBJ2-4): EAGVAQSPRYKIIEKRQSVAFWCNPISGHATLYWYQQILGQGPKLLIQFQNNGVVDDSQLPKDRFSAERLKGVDSTLKIQPAKLEDSAVYLCASSAPGGAKNIQYFGAGTRLSVL.

The DNA of the CDR3 is TGTGCCAGCAGCTCTCGCGGCCGCACAGATACGCAGTATTTT. Translation: CASSSRGRTDTQYF. The chain employs TRBV11-3 and TRBJ2-3; D remains unclear. The V gene lost 4 bases and the J gene lost 1 base, with 9 bases spanning the gap. CDR3 size: 14 residues. Germline V CDR1 and CDR2: SGHNT, YENEEA.

CDR3 residues: CASSPTASYEQYF. CDR3 nucleotide sequence: TGTGCCAGCAGCCCTACAGCCTCCTACGAGCAGTACTTC. The chain couples TRBV7-2 to TRBJ2-7; D is uncertain. The V and J ends lost 5 bases and 0 bases respectively, with 8 bases between them. The CDR3 runs to 13 residues. CDR1 is SGHTA, CDR2 FQGNSA, per germline.

The CDR3 is CASSSMRSQPQHF. Here the CDR3 DNA reads TGTGCCAGCAGCTCGATGCGGAGCCAGCCCCAGCATTTT. J is TRBJ1-5 and V is TRBV7-2, with D hard to call. Looked up from germline, CDR1 is SGHTA and CDR2 is FQGNSA. Deletions cut 4 bases from V and 7 bases from J, with 11 bases between. CDR3 length: 13 amino acids.

This clone is a singleton in its sample. The CDR3 DNA reads as TGCAGCGTGCGTTTCGGGAGTGGTATAGATACGCAGTATTTT. Amino acid sequence: CSVRFGSGIDTQYF. The chain links TRBV29-1 to TRBJ2-3, with a weak D call TRBD2 (6 bases). Germline loops: CDR1 SQVTM, CDR2 ANQGSEA. This CDR3 contains 14 residues. V was cut by 6 bases and J by 5 bases, with 18 bases left in between.

In DNA form, the CDR3 reads TGCGCCAGCAGTCCGACACCGACTAGCGGGGGCAATGAGCAGTTCTTC. Its protein is CASSPTPTSGGNEQFF. The chain links TRBV10-2 to TRBJ2-1, with 12 positions matching TRBD2. Losses at the gene ends were 5 bases for V and 6 bases for J; bases not matched to a gene: 8. Germline-derived CDR1 and CDR2 are WSHSY and SAAADI. This CDR3 comprises 16 residues.

The chain carries TRBV7-9 and TRBJ1-3; 7 positions match TRBD1. Germline V gene data show CDR1 as SEHNR and CDR2 as FQNEAQ (reference sequence). The CDR3 totals 18 residues. V was clipped by 3 bases and J by 0 bases; unmatched bases: 11. CDR3 region: CASSLGTAHLNSGNTIYF. The CDR3 region has the DNA TGTGCCAGCAGCTTGGGGACAGCACATCTTAACTCTGGAAACACCATATATTTT.

The chain recombines TRBV19 with TRBJ2-7; TRBD2 agrees at 8 bases. V trimming: 9 bases; J trimming: 6 bases; junction bases outside the gene matches: 19. CDR1 LNHDA and CDR2 SQIVND come from the germline V gene (reference sequence). The CDR3 spans 16 residues. The CDR3 is CASPHESSGSLGEQYF. The CDR3 coding sequence is TGTGCCAGCCCCCATGAATCGAGCGGGAGCTTGGGCGAGCAGTACTTC.

The chain joins TRBV12-2 to TRBJ2-3; the D call of TRBD1 is as the table states it, not checked on the DNA. TRBV12-2 is deemed a pseudogene. The CDR3 runs to 15 residues. Here the CDR3 DNA reads TGTGCAAGTCGCCGAGGACAGGGTTACGCAGATACGCAGTATTTT. As protein: CASRRGQGYADTQYF.

The J gene is TRBJ1-4, the V gene TRBV4-2; D gene uncertain. Germline CDR1 reads LGHNA; CDR2 reads YNFKEQ. V lost 3 bases to trimming and J lost 8 bases, with 13 bases between them. The CDR3 is 14 residues long. The DNA for the CDR3 is TGTGCCAGCAGCCACGGAGGGAGGGAGGAAAAACTGTTTTTT. It encodes CASSHGGREEKLFF.

The V and J genes are TRBV4-1 and TRBJ2-2; 12 bases are a match to TRBD2. Per germline, CDR1 MGHRA and CDR2 YSYEKL. V was clipped by 4 bases and J by 7 bases; unmatched bases: 4. The CDR3 totals 15 residues. The CDR3 DNA sequence: TGCGCCAGCAGCCGACTAGCGGGAGTGGTCGGGGAGCTGTTTTTT. This gives the protein CASSRLAGVVGELFF.

The chain has TRBV5-4 and TRBJ2-7; 8 bases are a match to TRBD2. The V segment lost 6 bases and the J segment 7 bases; nucleotides outside the gene matches: 3. Per germline, CDR1 SGHNT and CDR2 YYREEE (reference sequence). The CDR3 extends over 11 amino acids. CDR3 protein: CASTGRGEQYF. DNA of the CDR3: TGTGCCAGCACCGGGAGGGGAGAGCAGTACTTC.

The table lists this clone with a few counts. The chain employs TRBV5-1 and TRBJ1-5; 8 bases match TRBD1. The CDR3 extends over 18 amino acids. Germline lookup yields CDR1 SGHRS and CDR2 YFSETQ. V shed 6 bases, J shed 0 bases, and the junction held 14 bases outside the gene matches. The CDR3 sequence is CASIPSRTGRYSNQPQHF. DNA for the CDR3: TGCGCCAGCATCCCCTCGCGGACAGGGCGGTATAGCAATCAGCCCCAGCATTTT.

J is TRBJ1-1 and V is TRBV30, with D possibly matching TRBD1 (6 bases). Germline V gives CDR1 GTSNPN, CDR2 SVGIG (reference sequence). V lost 0 bases to trimming and J lost 5 bases, with 13 bases between them. The CDR3 is 14 residues long. Written as DNA, the CDR3 is TGTGCCTGGAGTGTGGGGGCGAGTCGTACTGAAGCTTTCTTT. Its translation is CAWSVGASRTEAFF. Full variable domain (rest looked up from reference TRBV30 and TRBJ1-1): SQTIHQWPATLVQPVGSPLSLECTVEGTSNPNLYWYRQAAGRGLQLLFYSVGIGQISSEVPQNLSASRPQDRQFILSSKKLLLSDSGFYLCAWSVGASRTEAFFGQGTRLTVV.

The chain couples TRBV27 to TRBJ1-5, with a possible D match to TRBD1 (6 bases). The CDR3 covers 14 residues. V gave up 7 bases and J gave up 4 bases, with 14 bases separating them. The germline CDR1 and CDR2 sequences are MNHEY and SMNVEV (reference sequence). The CDR3 loop reads CASILSQGNQPQHF. The CDR3 nucleotides read TGTGCCAGCATCCTCTCGCAGGGGAATCAGCCCCAGCATTTT.

The V gene is TRBV6-5, the J gene TRBJ2-1; 8 positions match TRBD2. The germline V gene has CDR1 MNHEY and CDR2 SVGAGI. The CDR3 has 15 amino acids. With 4 bases clipped from V and 3 bases from J, the junction kept 5 bases outside the gene matches. CDR3 sequence (DNA): TGTGCCAGCAGTTTCAGCGGGAGCAACTACAATGAGCAGTTCTTC. Protein: CASSFSGSNYNEQFF.

The gene calls are TRBV5-1 and TRBJ1-1; no reliable D call. Per the germline V gene, CDR1 is SGHRS and CDR2 is YFSETQ. Trimming took 3 bases from V and 5 from J, leaving 17 bases between them. The CDR3 length is 15 residues. CDR3 loop: CASSSDHPMRTEAFF. Written as DNA, the CDR3 is TGCGCCAGCAGCTCCGACCATCCTATGCGGACTGAAGCTTTCTTT.

This chain connects TRBV29-1 to TRBJ2-7; the match to TRBD1 covers 8 bases. Germline CDR1 is SQVTM and CDR2 is ANQGSEA. After removal of 6 bases from V and 4 bases from J, the junction contained 11 bases not matched to a gene. The CDR3 spans 14 residues. The CDR3 sequence: CSVSDRGVLYEQYF. The DNA for the CDR3 is TGCAGCGTCTCTGACAGGGGCGTATTGTACGAGCAGTACTTC.

In DNA, the CDR3 is TGTGCCAGCAGTCCTCACGGGGGGTTAAACCCTGAAGCTTTCTTT. It yields the protein CASSPHGGLNPEAFF. This chain links TRBV25-1 with TRBJ1-1; tentatively, D is TRBD1 (5 bases). The germline V and J ends were trimmed by 5 bases and 6 bases, with 19 bases remaining between them. This CDR3 contains 15 residues. Germline V gene lookup returns CDR1 MGHDK and CDR2 SYGVNS. The entire variable domain, with the rest obtained from reference TRBV25-1 and TRBJ1-1, is as follows: EADIYQTPRYLVIGTGKKITLECSQTMGHDKMYWYQQDPGMELHLIHYSYGVNSTEKGDLSSESTVSRIRTEHFPLTLESARPSHTSQYLCASSPHGGLNPEAFFGQGTRLTVV.

The J gene is TRBJ1-5, the V gene TRBV18; a possible D gene is TRBD1 (6 bases). The CDR3 is 16 amino acids. The V gene lost 2 bases and the J gene lost 7 bases, with 18 bases spanning the gap. From germline, CDR1 is KGHSH and CDR2 LQKENI. CDR3 region: CASSPSQGGGQQPQHF. The CDR3 region has the DNA TGTGCCAGCTCACCATCACAGGGTGGTGGACAACAGCCCCAGCATTTT.

Only a few counts were recorded for this clone. The chain joins TRBV19 to TRBJ2-7; 7 positions agree with TRBD1. The CDR3 is 15 residues long. Germline CDR1 LNHDA, CDR2 SQIVND (reference sequence). The trim removed 4 bases at V and 5 bases at J, leaving 11 bases unmatched. CDR3 sequence (DNA): TGTGCCAGTAGTAATTCGATTTGGGGACAGAACGAGCAGTACTTC. Protein sequence: CASSNSIWGQNEQYF.

The chain is built from TRBV30 and TRBJ2-7, with TRBD2 as a possible D gene (5 bases). Germline CDR1 and CDR2: GTSNPN and SVGIG (reference sequence). V was shortened by 2 bases and J by 6 bases, with 11 bases between the two germline ends. The CDR3 is 12 residues long. The CDR3 DNA reads as TGTGCCTGGAGTCGAGGGTCGGGCGAGCAGTACTTC. This encodes CAWSRGSGEQYF.